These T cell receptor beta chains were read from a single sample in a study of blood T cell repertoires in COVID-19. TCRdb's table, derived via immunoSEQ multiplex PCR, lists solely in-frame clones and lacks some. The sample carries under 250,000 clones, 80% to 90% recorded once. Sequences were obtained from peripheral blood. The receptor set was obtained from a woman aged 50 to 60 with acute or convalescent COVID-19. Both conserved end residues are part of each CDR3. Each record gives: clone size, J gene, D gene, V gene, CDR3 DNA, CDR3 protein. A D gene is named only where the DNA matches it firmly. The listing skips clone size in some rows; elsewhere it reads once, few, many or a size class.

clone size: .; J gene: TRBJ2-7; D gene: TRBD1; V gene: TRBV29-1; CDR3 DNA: TGCAGCGTTGAAGCGGGACAGCGACGGGGCGAGCAGTACTTC; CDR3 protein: CSVEAGQRRGEQYF
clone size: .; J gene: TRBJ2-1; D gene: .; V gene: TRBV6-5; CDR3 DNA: TGTGCCAGCAGTTACGGGCAGGGGAGCGGTTATGAGCAGTTCTTC; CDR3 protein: CASSYGQGSGYEQFF
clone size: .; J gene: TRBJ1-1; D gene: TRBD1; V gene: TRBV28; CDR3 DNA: TGTGCCACCCGGGACAGAAGACGAAACACTGAAGCTTTCTTT; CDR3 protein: CATRDRRRNTEAFF
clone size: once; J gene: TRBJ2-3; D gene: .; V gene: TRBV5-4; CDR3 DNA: TGTGCCAGCAGCTTGTACGTTAGCGGTCGCACAGATACGCAGTATTTT; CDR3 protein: CASSLYVSGRTDTQYF
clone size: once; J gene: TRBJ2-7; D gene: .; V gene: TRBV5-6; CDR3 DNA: TGTGCCAGCAGCGCTAGCTCCTACGAGCAGTACTTC; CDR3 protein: CASSASSYEQYF
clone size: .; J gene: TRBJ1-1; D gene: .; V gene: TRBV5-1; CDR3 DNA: TGCGCCAGCAGCCCGGGGGTTATGAACACTGAAGCTTTCTTT; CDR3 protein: CASSPGVMNTEAFF
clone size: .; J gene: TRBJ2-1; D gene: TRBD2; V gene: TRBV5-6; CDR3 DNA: TGTGCCAGCAGCTTGGCCGTAGCTAGCGGGGGGGCTGATGAGCAGTTCTTC; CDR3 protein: CASSLAVASGGADEQFF
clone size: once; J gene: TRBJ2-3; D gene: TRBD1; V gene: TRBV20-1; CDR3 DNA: TGCAGTGCCGCACAGGGGGATACGCAGTATTTT; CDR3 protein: CSAAQGDTQYF
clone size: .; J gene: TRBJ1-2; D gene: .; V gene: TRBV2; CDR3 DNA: TGTGCCAGCAGTGAAGCAGGGGACAAGTATGGCTACACCTTC; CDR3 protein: CASSEAGDKYGYTF
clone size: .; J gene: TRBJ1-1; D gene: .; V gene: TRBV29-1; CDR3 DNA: TGCAGCGTCCTTACACAGGGAACGGAAGCTTTCTTT; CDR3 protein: CSVLTQGTEAFF
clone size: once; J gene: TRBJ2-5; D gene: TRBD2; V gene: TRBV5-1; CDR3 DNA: TGCGCCAGCAGCGAGGGACTAGCGGTCGGGGGGACCCAGTACTTC; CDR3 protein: CASSEGLAVGGTQYF
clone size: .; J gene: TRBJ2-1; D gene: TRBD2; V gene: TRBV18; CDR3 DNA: TGTGCCAGCTCACCGGGACTAGCGGGAGGGCCGACATTTGAGCAGTTCTTC; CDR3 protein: CASSPGLAGGPTFEQFF